This TCR beta chain was observed in a study of immune evolution from preneoplasia to lung adenocarcinoma. This table comes from immunoSEQ multiplex PCR, and its TCRdb copy is limited to in-frame clones, with some not included. The table includes about 27,000 clones, roughly 70% detected once. Histologic diagnosis was independently verified by two lung pathologists. Germline CDR1 MNHNS, CDR2 SASEGT. The CDR3 has 14 amino acids. V dropped 6 bases and J dropped 5 bases, with 16 bases sitting between them. The genes are TRBV6-1 and TRBJ1-2; D possibly corresponds to TRBD1 (6 bases). Material: FFPE invasive lung adenocarcinoma tissue. This TCR derives from a person aged 55-75 years with invasive lung adenocarcinoma. Some clones in this sample may be carry-over from other donors' samples. CDR3 sequence (DNA): TGTGCCAGCAGGGAACCGGGACAAACTTATGGCTACACCTTC. Its translation is CASREPGQTYGYTF.